This T cell receptor (beta chain) was sequenced in a study of blood T cell repertoires in COVID-19. Looking at the study overall: Samples came from the United States, Italy and Spain, spanning acute and convalescent COVID-19. Sample material is recorded as cDNA or gDNA derived from T cells, B-cell-depleted T cells, or PBMCs.

Per the original methods: For nucleated cells, counts were estimated from reference gene primer amplification. Measured with immunoSEQ multiplex PCR; TCRdb has only the in-frame clones, and not every one. V and J calls and clone size are given by that table; D and trimming were obtained from the DNA. The sample gives nearly 90,000 clones, roughly 88% of which show up once; 0.47% is in the top ten. The ends were cut back, 4 bases at V and 2 bases at J, with 9 bases in the middle. This CDR3 spans 13 amino acids. Germline CDR1 reads MNHEY; CDR2 reads SMNVEV (reference sequence). Source material: peripheral blood. The rearrangement uses TRBV27 and TRBJ2-7; TRBD1 is a possible D gene (6 bases). The receptor comes from a man aged 55 to 70 with acute or convalescent COVID-19. For the CDR3, the DNA is TGTGCCAGCAGTTACCAGGGGCCCTACGAGCAGTACTTC. Amino acids: CASSYQGPYEQYF.